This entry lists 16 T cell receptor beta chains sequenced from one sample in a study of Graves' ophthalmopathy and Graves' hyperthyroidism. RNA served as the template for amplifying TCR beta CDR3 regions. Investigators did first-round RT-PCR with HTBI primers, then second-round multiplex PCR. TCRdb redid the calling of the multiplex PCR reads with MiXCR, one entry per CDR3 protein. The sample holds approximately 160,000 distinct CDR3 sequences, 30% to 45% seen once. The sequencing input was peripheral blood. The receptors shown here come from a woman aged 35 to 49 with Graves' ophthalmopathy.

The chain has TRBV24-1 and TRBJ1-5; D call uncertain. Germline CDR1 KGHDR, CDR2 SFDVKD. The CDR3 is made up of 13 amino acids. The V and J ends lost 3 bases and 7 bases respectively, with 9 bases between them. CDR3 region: CATSDRREQPQHF. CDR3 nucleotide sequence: TGTGCCACCAGTGATAGGAGGGAGCAGCCCCAGCATTTT.

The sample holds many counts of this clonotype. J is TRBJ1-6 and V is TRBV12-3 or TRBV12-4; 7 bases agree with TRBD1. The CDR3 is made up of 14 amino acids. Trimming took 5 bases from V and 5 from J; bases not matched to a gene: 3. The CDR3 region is CASSGTADNSPLHF. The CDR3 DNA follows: TGTGCCAGCAGTGGGACAGCGGATAATTCACCCCTCCACTTT.

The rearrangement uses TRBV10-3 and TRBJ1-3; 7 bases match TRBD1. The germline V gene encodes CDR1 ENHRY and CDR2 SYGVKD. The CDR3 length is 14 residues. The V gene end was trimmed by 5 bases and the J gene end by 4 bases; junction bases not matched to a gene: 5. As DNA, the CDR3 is TGTGCCATCAGTCCTGACAGGGTGGGAAACACCATATATTTT. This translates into CAISPDRVGNTIYF.

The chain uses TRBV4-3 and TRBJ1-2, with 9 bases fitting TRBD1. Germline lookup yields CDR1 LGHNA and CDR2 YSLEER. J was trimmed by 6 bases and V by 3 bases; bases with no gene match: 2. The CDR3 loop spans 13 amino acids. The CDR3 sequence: CASSHGTGNGYTF. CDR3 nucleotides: TGCGCCAGCAGCCACGGGACAGGGAATGGCTACACCTTC.

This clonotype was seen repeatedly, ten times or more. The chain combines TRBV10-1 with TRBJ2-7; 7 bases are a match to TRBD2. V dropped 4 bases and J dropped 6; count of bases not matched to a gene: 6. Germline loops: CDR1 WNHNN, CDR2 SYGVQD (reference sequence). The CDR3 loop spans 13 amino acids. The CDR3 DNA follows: TGCGCCAGCAGTGGTCCCGGGGGGAGCGAGCAGTACTTC. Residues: CASSGPGGSEQYF.

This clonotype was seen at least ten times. CDR3 residues: CASSLFRGGYEQYF. In DNA, the CDR3 is TGTGCCAGCAGTTTATTCCGGGGAGGGTACGAGCAGTACTTC. The J gene is TRBJ2-7, the V gene TRBV28, with 7 positions matching TRBD2. Germline V lookup: CDR1 MDHEN, CDR2 SYDVKM. V lost 1 base to trimming and J lost 4 bases; unmatched junction nucleotides: 4. There are 14 residues in the CDR3.

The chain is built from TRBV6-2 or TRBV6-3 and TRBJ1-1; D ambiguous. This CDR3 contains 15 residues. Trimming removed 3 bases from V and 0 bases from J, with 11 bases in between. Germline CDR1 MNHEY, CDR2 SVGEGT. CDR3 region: CASSYRGGLNTEAFF. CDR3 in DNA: TGTGCCAGCAGTTATCGGGGAGGATTGAACACTGAAGCTTTCTTT.

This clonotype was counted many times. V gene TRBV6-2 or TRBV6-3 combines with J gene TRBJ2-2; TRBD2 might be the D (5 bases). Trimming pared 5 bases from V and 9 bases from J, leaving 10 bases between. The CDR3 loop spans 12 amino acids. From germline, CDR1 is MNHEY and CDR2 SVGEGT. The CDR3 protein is CASSPRTWELFF. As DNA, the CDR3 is TGTGCCAGCAGTCCTCGGACTTGGGAGCTGTTTTTT.

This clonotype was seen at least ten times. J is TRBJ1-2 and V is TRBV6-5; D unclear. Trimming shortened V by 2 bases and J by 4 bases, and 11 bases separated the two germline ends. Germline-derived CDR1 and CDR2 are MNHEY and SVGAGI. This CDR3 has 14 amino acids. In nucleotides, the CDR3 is TGTGCCAGCAGTTACCCCCCCCCCCTCTATGGCTACACCTTC. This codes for CASSYPPPLYGYTF.

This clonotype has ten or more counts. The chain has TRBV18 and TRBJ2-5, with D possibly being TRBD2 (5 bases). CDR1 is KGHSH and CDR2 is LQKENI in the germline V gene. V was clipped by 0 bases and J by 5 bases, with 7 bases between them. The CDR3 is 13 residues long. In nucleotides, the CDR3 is TGTGCCAGCTCACCACCGGAGGCCGAGACCCAGTACTTC. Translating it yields CASSPPEAETQYF.

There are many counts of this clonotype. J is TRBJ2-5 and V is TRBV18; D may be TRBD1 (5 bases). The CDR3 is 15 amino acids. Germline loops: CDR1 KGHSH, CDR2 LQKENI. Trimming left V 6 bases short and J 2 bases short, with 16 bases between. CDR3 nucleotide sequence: TGTGCCAGCTCTCGAAACCGACAGACTCAAGAGACCCAGTACTTC. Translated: CASSRNRQTQETQYF.

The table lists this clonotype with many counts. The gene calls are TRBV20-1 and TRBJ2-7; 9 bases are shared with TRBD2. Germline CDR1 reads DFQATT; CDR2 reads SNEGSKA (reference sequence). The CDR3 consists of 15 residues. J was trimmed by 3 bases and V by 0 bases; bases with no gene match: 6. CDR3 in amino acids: CSARDLSGSSYEQYF. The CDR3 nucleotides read TGCAGTGCTAGAGACCTTAGCGGGAGCAGCTACGAGCAGTACTTC.

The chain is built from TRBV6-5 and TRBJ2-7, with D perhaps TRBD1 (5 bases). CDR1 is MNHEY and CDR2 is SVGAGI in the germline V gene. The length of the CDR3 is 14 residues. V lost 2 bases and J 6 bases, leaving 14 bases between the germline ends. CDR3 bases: TGTGCCAGCAGTTACGCGATTGGGGCTCCCGAGCAGTACTTC. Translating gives CASSYAIGAPEQYF.

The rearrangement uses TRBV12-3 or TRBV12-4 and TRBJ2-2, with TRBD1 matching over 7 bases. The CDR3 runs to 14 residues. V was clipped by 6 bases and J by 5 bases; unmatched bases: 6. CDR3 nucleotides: TGTGCCAGCAGCCCTACAGGGGAAACCGGGGAGCTGTTTTTT. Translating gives CASSPTGETGELFF.

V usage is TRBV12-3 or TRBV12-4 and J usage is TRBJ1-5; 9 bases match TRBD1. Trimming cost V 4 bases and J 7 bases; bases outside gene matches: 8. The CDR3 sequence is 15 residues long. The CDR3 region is CASSSTGGVGQPQHF. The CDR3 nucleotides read TGTGCCAGCAGTTCAACAGGGGGCGTCGGACAGCCCCAGCATTTT.

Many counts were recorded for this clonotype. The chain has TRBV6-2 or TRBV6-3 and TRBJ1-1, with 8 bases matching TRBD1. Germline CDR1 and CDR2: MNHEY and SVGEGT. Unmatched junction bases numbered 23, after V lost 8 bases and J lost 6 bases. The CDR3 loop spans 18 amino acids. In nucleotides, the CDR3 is TGTGCCAGCGCTCACCTCAAGGGTGGCAGGGGGCCACTGTCTGAAGCTTTCTTT. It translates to CASAHLKGGRGPLSEAFF.